Listed here are 5 T cell receptor beta chains from one sample, sequenced in a study of cytomegalovirus exposure and HLA in healthy donors. The PCR had 60 Vbeta and 13 Jbeta primers. Clones were read by immunoSEQ multiplex PCR, and TCRdb kept only the in-frame ones, dropping some. The data contain fewer than 140,000 clones, 60% to 85% of them singletons. Material for sequencing was PBMCs. These receptors came from a male donor in good health and CMV-seropositive.

Points on this clone: An end of the junction differs from the germline gene, which may be a read error. The rearrangement uses TRBV29-1 and TRBJ1-2; 9 positions match TRBD1. The CDR3 contains 12 residues. CDR1 and CDR2 (germline): SQVTM, ANQGSEA. The CDR3 loop is CSVDTGGYGYPF. Written as DNA, the CDR3 is TGCAGCGTTGACACAGGGGGCTATGGCTACCCCTTC.

About this clone itself: Because the CDR3 is missing its conserved closing phenylalanine or tryptophan, this is likely a read error. The DNA is omitted, as the CDR3 cannot be located on it reliably, and the CDR3 follows TCRdb's listing. This rearrangement joins TRBV6-1 to TRBJ1-4; the table calls TRBD1, which could not be checked here. Germline V gene lookup returns CDR1 MNHNS and CDR2 SASEGT. A total of 13 residues make up the CDR3, ends included. CDR3 residues: CASSEGRGLGVLY.

The chain is built from TRBV4-1 and TRBJ2-7; 9 positions agree with TRBD1. The CDR3 extends over 14 amino acids. The germline gives CDR1 MGHRA, CDR2 YSYEKL. The V and J ends lost 1 base and 3 bases, in that order; junction bases with no gene match: 1. CDR3 region: CASSQVGQGYEQYF. The CDR3 DNA reads as TGCGCCAGCAGCCAAGTGGGACAGGGCTACGAGCAGTACTTC.

The chain employs TRBV7-2 and TRBJ1-4; perhaps TRBD1 as D (6 bases). The germline V gene has CDR1 SGHTA and CDR2 FQGNSA. Deletions cut 6 bases from V and 2 bases from J, with 13 bases between. The CDR3 sequence is 15 residues long. The CDR3 is CASSPRGSTNEKLFF. As DNA, the CDR3 is TGTGCCAGCAGTCCAAGGGGGTCTACTAATGAAAAACTGTTTTTT.

The CDR3 loop is CASSSHRGTNEKLFF. CDR3 sequence (DNA): TGTGCCAGCAGTTCGCACAGGGGAACTAATGAAAAACTGTTTTTT. This chain uses TRBV28 with TRBJ1-4; 7 bases are a match to TRBD1. This CDR3 comprises 15 residues. J gave up 1 base and V 4 bases, and 3 bases lay outside the gene matches. Germline V gene lookup returns CDR1 MDHEN and CDR2 SYDVKM.